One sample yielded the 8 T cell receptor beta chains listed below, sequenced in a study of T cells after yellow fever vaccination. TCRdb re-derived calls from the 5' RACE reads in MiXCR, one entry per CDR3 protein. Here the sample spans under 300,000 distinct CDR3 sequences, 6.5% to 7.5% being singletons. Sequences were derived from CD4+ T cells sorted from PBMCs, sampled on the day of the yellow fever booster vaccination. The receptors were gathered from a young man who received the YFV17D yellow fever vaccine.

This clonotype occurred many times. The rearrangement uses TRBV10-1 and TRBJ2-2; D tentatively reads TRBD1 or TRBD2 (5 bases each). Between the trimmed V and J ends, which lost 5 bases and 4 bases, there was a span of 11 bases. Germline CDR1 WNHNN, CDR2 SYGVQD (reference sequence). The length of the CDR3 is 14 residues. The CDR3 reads CASSRGAPTGELFF. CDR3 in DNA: TGCGCCAGCAGTAGAGGGGCGCCCACCGGGGAGCTGTTTTTT.

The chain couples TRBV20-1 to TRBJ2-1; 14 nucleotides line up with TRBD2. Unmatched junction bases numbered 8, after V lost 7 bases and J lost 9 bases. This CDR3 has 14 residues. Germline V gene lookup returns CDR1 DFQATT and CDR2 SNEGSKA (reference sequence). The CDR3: CSVPGLAGAGEQFF. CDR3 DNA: TGCAGTGTACCGGGACTAGCGGGAGCGGGTGAGCAGTTCTTC.

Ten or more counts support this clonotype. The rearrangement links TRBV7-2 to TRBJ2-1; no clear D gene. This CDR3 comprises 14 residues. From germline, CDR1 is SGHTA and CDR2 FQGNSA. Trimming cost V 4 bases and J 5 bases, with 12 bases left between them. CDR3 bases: TGTGCCAGCAGCTCCCCTAGAACTAACAATGAGCAGTTCTTC. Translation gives CASSSPRTNNEQFF.

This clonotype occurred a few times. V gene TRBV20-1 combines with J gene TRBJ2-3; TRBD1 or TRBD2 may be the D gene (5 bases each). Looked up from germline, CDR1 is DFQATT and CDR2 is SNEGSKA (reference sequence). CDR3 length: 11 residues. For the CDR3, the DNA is TGCAGCCTCGGGGACCTTGGTACGCAGTATTTT. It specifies CSLGDLGTQYF.

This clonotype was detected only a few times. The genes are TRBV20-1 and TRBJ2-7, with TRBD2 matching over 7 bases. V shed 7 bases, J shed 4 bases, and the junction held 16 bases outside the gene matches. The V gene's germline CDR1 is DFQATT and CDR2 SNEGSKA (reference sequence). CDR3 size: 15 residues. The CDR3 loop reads CSGGEGLAAKYEQYF. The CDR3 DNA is TGCAGTGGAGGCGAGGGGCTAGCGGCCAAGTACGAGCAGTACTTC.

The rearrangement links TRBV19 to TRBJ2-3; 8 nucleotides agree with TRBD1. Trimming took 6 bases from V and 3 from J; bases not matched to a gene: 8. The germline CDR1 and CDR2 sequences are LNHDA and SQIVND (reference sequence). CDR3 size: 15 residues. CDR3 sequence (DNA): TGTGCCAGTAGAACCGGACAGGGTGGGACAGATACGCAGTATTTT. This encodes CASRTGQGGTDTQYF.

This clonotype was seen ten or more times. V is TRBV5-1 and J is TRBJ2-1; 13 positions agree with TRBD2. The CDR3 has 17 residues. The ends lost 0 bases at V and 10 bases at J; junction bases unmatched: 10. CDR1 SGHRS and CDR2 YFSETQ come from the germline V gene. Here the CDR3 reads CASSLAPTSGRAREQFF. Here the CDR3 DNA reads TGCGCCAGCAGCTTGGCCCCCACTAGCGGGAGGGCCCGGGAGCAGTTCTTC.

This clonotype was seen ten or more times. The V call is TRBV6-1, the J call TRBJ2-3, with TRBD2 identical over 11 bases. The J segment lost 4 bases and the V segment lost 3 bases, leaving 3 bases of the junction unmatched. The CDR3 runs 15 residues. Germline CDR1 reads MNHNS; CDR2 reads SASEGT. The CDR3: CASSDTSGSSDTQYF. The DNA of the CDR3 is TGTGCCAGCAGTGATACTAGCGGGAGTTCAGATACGCAGTATTTT.